This entry lists 22 T cell receptor beta chains sequenced from one sample in a study of blood T cell repertoires in COVID-19. Measured with immunoSEQ multiplex PCR; TCRdb has only the in-frame clones, and not every one. The table shows around 140,000 clones, with 84% occurring only once. The sequencing sample was made of peripheral blood. These receptors were collected from a human donor in a cohort sampled during active COVID-19.

The chain is built from TRBV3-1 (or the pseudogene TRBV3-2) and TRBJ1-2; TRBD1 matches 9 bases. The CDR3 has 13 amino acids. Germline V gives CDR1 LGHDT, CDR2 YNNKEL (reference sequence). The V and J ends lost 6 bases and 9 bases, in that order; junction bases with no gene match: 8. CDR3 coding DNA: TGTGCCAGCAGTCCGGGACAGGGTAGTCGCTACACCTTC. It translates to CASSPGQGSRYTF.

This clone has just one count. This chain links TRBV7-2 with TRBJ2-5; TRBD2 matches 11 bases. The CDR3 covers 16 residues. V was pared by 5 bases and J by 4 bases, with 9 bases of the junction left unmatched. Germline V gene lookup returns CDR1 SGHTA and CDR2 FQGNSA. CDR3 in DNA: TGTGCCAGCAGCACAGAGCTAGCGGGAGGCCGAGAGACCCAGTACTTC. It codes for CASSTELAGGRETQYF.

This rearrangement joins TRBV5-4 to TRBJ2-7; D possibly corresponds to TRBD1 (6 bases). There are 12 residues in the CDR3. Germline-derived CDR1 and CDR2 are SGHNT and YYREEE (reference sequence). Trimming stripped 4 bases from V and 6 bases from J, with 11 bases between. The CDR3 loop is CASSSTGREQYF. CDR3 sequence (DNA): TGTGCCAGCAGCAGTACAGGGCGCGAGCAGTACTTC. Together with reference TRBV5-4 and TRBJ2-7, the CDR3 gives the full variable domain: ETGVTQSPTHLIKTRGQQVTLRCSSQSGHNTVSWYQQALGQGPQFIFQYYREEENGRGNFPPRFSGLQFPNYSSELNVNALELDDSALYLCASSSTGREQYFGPGTRLTVT.

The rearrangement uses TRBV3-1 (or the pseudogene TRBV3-2) and TRBJ2-5, with 8 bases matching TRBD1. Germline trimming cut 2 bases from V and 7 bases from J; bases unmatched to any gene: 6. The germline CDR1 and CDR2 sequences are LGHDT and YNNKEL (reference sequence). CDR3 length: 14 residues. The CDR3 loop is CASSQPPGQVTQYF. CDR3 in DNA: TGTGCCAGCAGCCAACCTCCGGGACAGGTGACCCAGTACTTC.

V and J are TRBV10-3 and TRBJ1-5, with D perhaps TRBD1 (5 bases). This CDR3 has 15 amino acids. V gave up 2 bases and J gave up 3 bases, with 11 bases separating them. Germline CDR1 and CDR2: ENHRY and SYGVKD. This CDR3 is CAISEAGDANQPQHF. DNA for the CDR3: TGTGCCATCAGTGAGGCGGGGGACGCCAATCAGCCCCAGCATTTT.

The CDR3: CASPTGTSGGVYNEQFF. DNA for the CDR3: TGTGCCAGCCCTACCGGGACTAGCGGGGGGGTTTACAATGAGCAGTTCTTC. This chain joins TRBV21-1 and TRBJ2-1; the table gives TRBD2 as D, unverified against the DNA. TRBV21-1 is tagged as a pseudogene. The CDR3 has 17 residues.

This clone has more than one count but fewer than ten. The chain carries TRBV15 and TRBJ1-5; unclear D gene. Trimming cost V 6 bases and J 2 bases, with 8 bases left between them. The CDR3 totals 13 residues. Germline assignment: CDR1 LNHNV and CDR2 YYDKDF (reference sequence). CDR3 region: CATRRSGNQPQHF. CDR3 nucleotide sequence: TGTGCCACCAGGCGGTCGGGCAATCAGCCCCAGCATTTT.

The sample holds one count of this clone. This chain joins TRBV7-2 and TRBJ2-2, with TRBD1 matching 9 bases. This CDR3 region has 16 residues. With 4 bases clipped from V and 4 bases from J, the junction kept 7 bases outside the gene matches. In germline, CDR1 is SGHTA, CDR2 FQGNSA. The DNA for the CDR3 is TGTGCCAGCAGCTGGAGACAGGGGGTTCTCACCGGGGAGCTGTTTTTT. Translated: CASSWRQGVLTGELFF.

The chain recombines TRBV6-4 with TRBJ1-5, with 8 bases lining up with TRBD1. V trimming: 5 bases; J trimming: 5 bases; junction bases outside the gene matches: 8. CDR3 length: 15 residues. Germline V gives CDR1 MRHNA, CDR2 SNTAGT. The CDR3 DNA reads TGTGCCAGCAGTCAACAGGGGGAGGAGGATCAGCCCCAGCATTTT. Its translation: CASSQQGEEDQPQHF.

The rearrangement joins TRBV19 to TRBJ1-4; TRBD1 agrees at 7 bases. Trimming at V came to 3 bases and at J to 8 bases, leaving 6 bases not matched to a gene. This CDR3 has 14 residues. Germline V gene lookup returns CDR1 LNHDA and CDR2 SQIVND (reference sequence). CDR3: CASSITGEWEKLFF. CDR3 DNA: TGTGCCAGTAGTATTACAGGGGAGTGGGAAAAACTGTTTTTT. The full variable domain, completed using reference TRBV19 and TRBJ1-4, is DGGITQSPKYLFRKEGQNVTLSCEQNLNHDAMYWYRQDPGQGLRLIYYSQIVNDFQKGDIAEGYSVSREKKESFPLTVTSAQKNPTAFYLCASSITGEWEKLFFGSGTQLSVL.

This rearrangement joins TRBV7-2 to TRBJ2-1, with 9 bases identical to TRBD1. This CDR3 has 15 amino acids. Germline CDR1 SGHTA, CDR2 FQGNSA. J gave up 6 bases and V 4 bases, and 7 bases lay outside the gene matches. The DNA of the CDR3 is TGTGCCAGCAGCTGGAGGACAGGGGAAGGCAATGAGCAGTTCTTC. Its protein is CASSWRTGEGNEQFF.

This chain joins TRBV2 and TRBJ1-6; D uncertain. The CDR3 consists of 17 residues. CDR1 and CDR2 (germline): SNHLY, FYNNEI. V lost 7 bases, J lost 1 base, and 17 bases lay in between. The DNA for the CDR3 is TGTGCCAGCACCCGGGAGGGTGATTGGTCCTATAATTCACCCCTCCACTTT. Translated, it gives CASTREGDWSYNSPLHF.

This chain joins TRBV6-2 or TRBV6-3 and TRBJ1-6, with TRBD1 matching 8 bases. The CDR3 is made up of 14 amino acids. Germline CDR1 MNHEY, CDR2 SVGEGT. After removal of 6 bases from V and 8 bases from J, the junction contained 6 bases not matched to a gene. The CDR3 DNA sequence: TGTGCCAGCAGCCCCGGGACAGGACATTCACCCCTCCACTTT. It is translated as CASSPGTGHSPLHF.

The rearrangement uses TRBV5-1 and TRBJ2-3; D is ambiguous. The CDR3 totals 13 residues. V lost 3 bases, J lost 6 bases, and 11 bases lay in between. The V gene's germline CDR1 is SGHRS and CDR2 YFSETQ. The DNA for the CDR3 is TGCGCCAGCAGCTCGTTATCTACTGATACGCAGTATTTT. Encoded protein: CASSSLSTDTQYF.

CDR3 in DNA: TGTGCCAGCAGCCCTCGGAATGAGCAGTTCTTC. Translated: CASSPRNEQFF. The V gene is TRBV12-3 or TRBV12-4, the J gene TRBJ2-1, with no clear D. The CDR3 contains 11 residues. With 6 bases removed from V and 7 bases from J, the gap between germline ends came to 7 bases.

V is TRBV7-3 and J is TRBJ2-5; 8 nucleotides agree with TRBD2. Trimming cost V 5 bases and J 2 bases; bases outside gene matches: 7. Germline V gene lookup returns CDR1 SGHTA and CDR2 FQGTGA. The CDR3 has 15 amino acids. CDR3 amino acids: CASSPPGLGQETQYF. CDR3 nucleotides: TGTGCCAGCAGCCCCCCGGGACTAGGACAAGAGACCCAGTACTTC.

The chain combines TRBV11-1 with TRBJ2-7, with 7 positions matching TRBD2. Germline V gives CDR1 SGHAT, CDR2 FQDESV (reference sequence). With V trimmed by 1 base and J by 7 bases, 7 bases remained unmatched. CDR3 length equals 14 residues. Written as DNA, the CDR3 is TGTGCCAGCAGCTTAGAAGTTACAGCGGGGGAGCAGTACTTC. Its protein is CASSLEVTAGEQYF. Full variable domain (remainder filled in from reference TRBV11-1 and TRBJ2-7): EAEVAQSPRYKITEKSQAVAFWCDPISGHATLYWYRQILGQGPELLVQFQDESVVDDSQLPKDRFSAERLKGVDSTLKIQPAELGDSAMYLCASSLEVTAGEQYFGPGTRLTVT.

The chain has TRBV4-3 and TRBJ2-1; perhaps TRBD2 as D (5 bases). V lost 3 bases, J lost 4 bases, and 7 bases lay in between. CDR1 LGHNA and CDR2 YSLEER come from the germline V gene. The CDR3 is 13 amino acids. The CDR3 is CASSQGVYNEQFF. Written as DNA, the CDR3 is TGCGCCAGCAGCCAGGGAGTTTACAATGAGCAGTTCTTC.

The chain carries TRBV10-3 and TRBJ2-7; 7 nucleotides match TRBD2. The CDR3 is 15 residues long. The germline V gene encodes CDR1 ENHRY and CDR2 SYGVKD. Trimming cost V 3 bases and J 0 bases; bases outside gene matches: 5. The CDR3 protein is CAISDSRGSSYEQYV. In DNA, the CDR3 is TGTGCCATCAGTGACTCCCGCGGGAGCTCCTACGAGCAGTACGTC.

This rearrangement joins TRBV18 to TRBJ1-1, with D possibly TRBD1 on 5 matching bases. CDR1 is KGHSH and CDR2 is LQKENI in the germline V gene. The CDR3 length is 14 residues. With 3 bases removed from V and 0 bases from J, the gap between germline ends came to 8 bases. CDR3 nucleotide sequence: TGTGCCAGCTCACCTCAGGGAATGAACACTGAAGCTTTCTTT. Its translation is CASSPQGMNTEAFF.

The genes are TRBV18 and TRBJ2-1; weak D call: TRBD1 (6 bases). Looked up from germline, CDR1 is KGHSH and CDR2 is LQKENI. Trimming stripped 1 base from V and 3 bases from J, with 13 bases between. The CDR3 runs to 16 residues. The CDR3 DNA sequence: TGTGCCAGCTCACCACTAGGGGGTTCGAGCTACAATGAGCAGTTCTTC. It codes for CASSPLGGSSYNEQFF.

J is TRBJ1-1 and V is TRBV6-5; no firm D call. The CDR3 sequence is 12 residues long. V was pared by 4 bases and J by 2 bases, with 5 bases between. The germline V gene has CDR1 MNHEY and CDR2 SVGAGI. CDR3 coding DNA: TGTGCCAGCAGTTCCCGTAACACTGAAGCTTTCTTT. Protein product: CASSSRNTEAFF.